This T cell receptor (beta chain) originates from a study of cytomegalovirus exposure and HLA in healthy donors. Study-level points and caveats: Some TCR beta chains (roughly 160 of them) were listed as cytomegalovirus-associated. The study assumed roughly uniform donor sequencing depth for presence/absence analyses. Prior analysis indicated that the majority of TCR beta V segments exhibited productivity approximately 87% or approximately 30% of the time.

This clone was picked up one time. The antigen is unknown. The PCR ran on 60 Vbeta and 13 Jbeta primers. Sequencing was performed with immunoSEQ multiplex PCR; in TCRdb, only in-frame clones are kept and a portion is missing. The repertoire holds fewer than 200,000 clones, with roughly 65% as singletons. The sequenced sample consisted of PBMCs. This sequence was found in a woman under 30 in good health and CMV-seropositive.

DNA for the CDR3: TGTGCCAGCAGTCCCGGATTTCTAGCGGGAGCGCAAGAGACCCAGTACTTC. Its protein is CASSPGFLAGAQETQYF. J is TRBJ2-5 and V is TRBV28, with 10 bases fitting TRBD2. Trimming removed 5 bases from V and 2 bases from J; junction bases left unmatched: 11. The CDR3 loop spans 17 amino acids. Looked up from germline, CDR1 is MDHEN and CDR2 is SYDVKM.